The 16 T cell receptor beta chains given below trace back to one sample, sequenced in a study of shared clonotypes between healthy human individuals. Here immunoSEQ multiplex PCR was the method, and the copy in TCRdb shows in-frame clones only, minus some. There are millions of clones in the sample; approximately 90% occur only once, and roughly 0.13% lies in the top ten. Sequencing was done on a sample of naive CD4+ T cells sorted from blood. Subset described: CD45RA+ positively selected. The receptors originated from a man aged 18 to 30 in good health.

The J gene is TRBJ2-7, the V gene TRBV7-8; a possible D gene is TRBD1 (7 bases). With 1 base removed from V and 0 bases from J, the gap between germline ends came to 13 bases. The CDR3 contains 16 residues. Per the germline V gene, CDR1 is SGHVS and CDR2 is FQNEAQ. Written as DNA, the CDR3 is TGTGCCAGCAGCTTAGGAGCAGGGGGGAGCTCCTACGAGCAGTACTTC. Its protein product is CASSLGAGGSSYEQYF.

The chain is built from TRBV5-1 and TRBJ2-3, with D possibly matching TRBD1 (6 bases). Trimming pared 4 bases from V and 5 bases from J, leaving 17 bases between. CDR1 and CDR2 (germline): SGHRS, YFSETQ. CDR3 length: 15 residues. The CDR3, as DNA: TGCGCCAGCAGCGGTGGCGTTGGACAGAGAGATACGCAGTATTTT. Its translation is CASSGGVGQRDTQYF.

This chain uses TRBV12-5 with TRBJ1-3; D perhaps matches TRBD1 (5 bases). V lost 0 bases to trimming and J lost 6 bases, with 12 bases between them. Germline V lookup: CDR1 LGHNT, CDR2 FRNRAP. This CDR3 has 15 residues. The chain's CDR3 is CASGLVGQGINTIYF. The CDR3 DNA follows: TGTGCTAGTGGTTTGGTAGGGCAGGGCATAAACACCATATATTTT.

This chain links TRBV15 with TRBJ1-2; D is unclear. From germline, CDR1 is LNHNV and CDR2 YYDKDF (reference sequence). The CDR3 length is 16 residues. Between the trimmed V and J ends, which lost 3 bases and 0 bases, there was a span of 14 bases. CDR3 sequence (DNA): TGTGCCACCAGCAGTGAACTCAGGTCAACTAACTATGGCTACACCTTC. This gives the protein CATSSELRSTNYGYTF.

The genes are TRBV5-1 and TRBJ2-7; 9 bases line up with TRBD2. CDR1 is SGHRS and CDR2 is YFSETQ in the germline V gene. With V trimmed by 7 bases and J by 2 bases, 7 bases remained unmatched. CDR3 length: 14 residues. CDR3 sequence reads: CASGRLAATYEQYF. CDR3 DNA sequence: TGCGCCAGCGGACGACTAGCGGCCACCTACGAGCAGTACTTC.

The chain combines TRBV5-4 with TRBJ2-1; tentatively, D is TRBD1 (6 bases). The CDR3 is made up of 15 amino acids. Deletions cut 1 base from V and 3 bases from J, with 11 bases between. The germline gives CDR1 SGHNT, CDR2 YYREEE (reference sequence). CDR3 residues: CASSLQGYSYNEQFF. DNA of the CDR3: TGTGCCAGCAGCTTGCAGGGGTATAGCTACAATGAGCAGTTCTTC.

The V call is TRBV11-2, the J call TRBJ1-3; D is possibly TRBD1 (5 bases). The CDR3 is 14 residues long. Germline CDR1 is SGHAT and CDR2 is FQNNGV. Trimming left V 5 bases short and J 0 bases short, with 8 bases between. The CDR3 sequence is CASSRGASGNTIYF. The DNA of the CDR3 is TGTGCCAGCAGCCGCGGGGCCTCTGGAAACACCATATATTTT.

The V gene is TRBV10-3, the J gene TRBJ1-2, with D possibly matching TRBD1 (5 bases). Germline values: CDR1 ENHRY, CDR2 SYGVKD. Trimming cost V 0 bases and J 5 bases, with 10 bases left between them. The CDR3 is made up of 14 amino acids. The CDR3 is CAISESWGLYGYTF. The CDR3 nucleotides read TGTGCCATCAGTGAGTCTTGGGGACTTTATGGCTACACCTTC.

The genes are TRBV13 and TRBJ2-5; 8 bases agree with TRBD1. This CDR3 has 14 amino acids. Unmatched junction bases numbered 5, after V lost 4 bases and J lost 4 bases. Germline-derived CDR1 and CDR2 are PRHDT and FYEKMQ (reference sequence). The CDR3 coding sequence is TGTGCCAGCAGCTCCTGGACAGGGTTAGAGACCCAGTACTTC. It codes for CASSSWTGLETQYF.

This rearrangement joins TRBV18 to TRBJ2-1; D is ambiguous. This CDR3 has 15 amino acids. Between the trimmed V and J ends, which lost 3 bases and 0 bases, there was a span of 9 bases. CDR1 and CDR2 (germline): KGHSH, LQKENI. The CDR3 DNA sequence: TGTGCCAGCTCACCGTCGGTTGGCTCCTACAATGAGCAGTTCTTC. It translates to CASSPSVGSYNEQFF.

V and J are TRBV13 and TRBJ2-5; 9 positions agree with TRBD2. Germline V CDR1 and CDR2: PRHDT, FYEKMQ (reference sequence). The CDR3 contains 16 residues. V lost 5 bases, J lost 3 bases, and 10 bases stayed unmatched. The CDR3 here is CASSTRLAGSKETQYF. CDR3 nucleotides: TGTGCCAGCAGCACGCGGCTAGCGGGGTCAAAAGAGACCCAGTACTTC.

The genes are TRBV7-3 and TRBJ1-3, with D hard to call. Trimming cost V 8 bases and J 0 bases, with 14 bases left between them. Germline CDR1 is SGHTA and CDR2 is FQGTGA. The CDR3 loop spans 15 amino acids. CDR3 sequence: CASAPDGSSGNTIYF. CDR3 nucleotide sequence: TGTGCCAGCGCGCCGGACGGCAGCTCTGGAAACACCATATATTTT.

The rearrangement uses TRBV28 and TRBJ1-5; TRBD1 might be the D (5 bases). V was clipped by 3 bases and J by 6 bases, with 18 bases between them. Germline assignment: CDR1 MDHEN and CDR2 SYDVKM. The CDR3 consists of 16 residues. CDR3 DNA: TGTGCCAGCAGTTTTGGAAGACGGGGGTCGGGTCAGCCCCAGCATTTT. It specifies CASSFGRRGSGQPQHF.

In the case of this clone: This sample also contains other DNA sequences that code for the same CDR3. CDR3 protein: CASSPTGPNQPQHF. In DNA form, the CDR3 reads TGCGCCAGCAGCCCAACAGGTCCCAATCAGCCCCAGCATTTT. The chain uses TRBV5-1 and TRBJ1-5; maybe TRBD1 (5 bases). The CDR3 length is 14 residues. Germline V gene sequence: CDR1 SGHRS, CDR2 YFSETQ. Trimming stripped 4 bases from V and 3 bases from J, with 11 bases between.

The CDR3 is CASNGQGGTGELFF. Here the CDR3 DNA reads TGCGCCAGCAACGGACAGGGAGGGACCGGGGAGCTGTTTTTT. The chain employs TRBV5-1 and TRBJ2-2; D is perhaps TRBD1 (8 bases). CDR3 length: 14 residues. The V gene lost 6 bases and the J gene lost 5 bases, with 14 bases spanning the gap. From germline, CDR1 is SGHRS and CDR2 YFSETQ.

This chain links TRBV5-4 with TRBJ1-2; D is uncertain. CDR1 and CDR2 from the germline V gene are SGHNT and YYREEE (reference sequence). Deletions cut 2 bases from V and 7 bases from J, with 15 bases between. The CDR3 has 14 residues. The CDR3 nucleotides are TGTGCCAGCAGCTTATCGACATCGGAGATTGGCTACACCTTC. It translates to CASSLSTSEIGYTF.